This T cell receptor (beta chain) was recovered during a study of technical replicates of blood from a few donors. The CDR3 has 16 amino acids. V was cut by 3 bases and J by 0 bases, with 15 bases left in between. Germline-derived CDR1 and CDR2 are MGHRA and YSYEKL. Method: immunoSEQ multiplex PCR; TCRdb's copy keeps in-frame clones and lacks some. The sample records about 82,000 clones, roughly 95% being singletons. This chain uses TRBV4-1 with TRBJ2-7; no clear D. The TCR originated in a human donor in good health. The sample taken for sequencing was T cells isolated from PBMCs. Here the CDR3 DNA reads TGCGCCAGCAGCCAGTCAGGTGGTGGGTTCTCCTACGAGCAGTACTTC. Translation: CASSQSGGGFSYEQYF.